A single T cell receptor beta chain is shown here with its context. What it binds is unknown. This record belongs to a study of CD8 T cells in Susac syndrome. Whole-study findings and limits: The CD4+ T cell repertoires that were profiled in Susac syndrome showed no clonal expansion. Only a relatively small number of individuals were included in the TCR sequencing and HLA analysis.

In contrast to the negatively isolated CD8+ and CD4+ T cells, TEMRA cells were FACS-enriched. In germline, CDR1 is SGDLS, CDR2 YYNGEE. Trimming took off 4 bases at V and 5 bases at J, with 10 bases between the two ends. This CDR3 is 13 amino acids long. RNA was extracted with the RNeasy kit, and a quantity of about 0.45 to 1 ug was reverse transcribed using random hexamers. Across 54 Vbeta and 13 Jbeta, immunoSEQ multiplex PCR amplified TCR beta CDR3. TCRdb passed the immunoSEQ multiplex PCR reads through MiXCR, listing each CDR3 protein once. The sample holds roughly 100,000 distinct CDR3 sequences, about 95% seen once.

The gene calls are TRBV9 and TRBJ2-1, with D possibly being TRBD1 (6 bases). Sequences were obtained from CD4+ T cells from PBMCs. This clonotype was obtained from a human donor with Susac syndrome. As DNA, the CDR3 is TGTGCCAGCAGCTCCCGACAGGACAATGAGCAGTTCTTC. Translating gives CASSSRQDNEQFF.